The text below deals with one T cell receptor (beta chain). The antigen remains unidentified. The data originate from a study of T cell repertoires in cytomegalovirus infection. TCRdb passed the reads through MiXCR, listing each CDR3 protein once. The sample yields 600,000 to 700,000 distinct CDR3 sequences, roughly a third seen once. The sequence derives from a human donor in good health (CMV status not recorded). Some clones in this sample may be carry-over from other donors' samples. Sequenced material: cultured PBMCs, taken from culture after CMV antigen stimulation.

The CDR3 sequence is CASRGGANYGYTF. CDR3 bases: TGTGCCAGCAGGGGGGGGGCTAACTATGGCTACACCTTC. The chain carries TRBV12-3 or TRBV12-4 and TRBJ1-2, with a possible D match to TRBD1 (5 bases). V was cut by 6 bases and J by 0 bases, with 8 bases left in between. The CDR3 is made up of 13 amino acids.